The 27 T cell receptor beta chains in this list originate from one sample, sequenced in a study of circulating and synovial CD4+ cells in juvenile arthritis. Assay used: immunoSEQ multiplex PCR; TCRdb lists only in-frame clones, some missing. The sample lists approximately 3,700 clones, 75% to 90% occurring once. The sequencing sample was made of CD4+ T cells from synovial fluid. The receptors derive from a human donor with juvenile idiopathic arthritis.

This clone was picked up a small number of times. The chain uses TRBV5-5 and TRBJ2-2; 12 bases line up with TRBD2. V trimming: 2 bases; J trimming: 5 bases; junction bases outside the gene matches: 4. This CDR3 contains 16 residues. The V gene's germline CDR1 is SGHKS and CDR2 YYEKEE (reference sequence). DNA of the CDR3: TGTGCCAGCAGCTTCGGACTAGCGGGACTGACCGGGGAGCTGTTTTTT. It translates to CASSFGLAGLTGELFF.

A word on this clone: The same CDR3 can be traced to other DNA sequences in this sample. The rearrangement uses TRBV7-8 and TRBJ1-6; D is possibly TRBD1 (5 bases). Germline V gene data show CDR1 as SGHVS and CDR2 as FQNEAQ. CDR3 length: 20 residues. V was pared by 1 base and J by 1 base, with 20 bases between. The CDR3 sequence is CASSLEIVGLGLSYNSPLHF. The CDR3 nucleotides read TGTGCCAGCAGCTTAGAAATCGTGGGGCTGGGTCTATCCTATAATTCACCCCTCCACTTT.

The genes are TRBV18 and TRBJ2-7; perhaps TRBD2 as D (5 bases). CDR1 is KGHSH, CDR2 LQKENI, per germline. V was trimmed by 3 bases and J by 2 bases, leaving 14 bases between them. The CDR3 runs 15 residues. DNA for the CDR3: TGTGCCAGCTCACCCGGACTCACACTTCCCTACGAGCAGTACTTC. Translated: CASSPGLTLPYEQYF. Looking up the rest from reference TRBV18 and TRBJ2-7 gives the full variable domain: NAGVMQNPRHLVRRRGQEARLRCSPMKGHSHVYWYRQLPEEGLKFMVYLQKENIIDESGMPKERFSAEFPKEGPSILRIQQVVRGDSAAYFCASSPGLTLPYEQYFGPGTRLTVT.

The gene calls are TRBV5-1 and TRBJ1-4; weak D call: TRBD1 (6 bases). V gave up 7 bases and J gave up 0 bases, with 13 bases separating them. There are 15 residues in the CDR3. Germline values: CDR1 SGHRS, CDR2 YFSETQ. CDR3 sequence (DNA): TGCGCCAGCCGGCTGGGGGCCGCAACTAATGAAAAACTGTTTTTT. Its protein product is CASRLGAATNEKLFF.

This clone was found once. The CDR3 reads CASTQGGTQETQYF. The CDR3 coding sequence is TGTGCCAGCACCCAGGGGGGAACCCAAGAGACCCAGTACTTC. V is TRBV5-6 and J is TRBJ2-5; a weak D match, TRBD1 (7 bases). This CDR3 region has 14 residues. Germline-derived CDR1 and CDR2 are SGHDT and YYEEEE. V was clipped by 6 bases and J by 1 base, with 13 bases between them.

CDR3 nucleotide sequence: TGTGCCAGCAGTGCTGGACTAGCGGGGGTTCAAGAGACCCAGTACTTC. It is translated as CASSAGLAGVQETQYF. This chain links TRBV6-1 with TRBJ2-5; 13 nucleotides agree with TRBD2. CDR1 and CDR2 (germline): MNHNS, SASEGT. The CDR3 runs 16 residues. Trimming at V came to 4 bases and at J to 2 bases, leaving 4 bases not matched to a gene.

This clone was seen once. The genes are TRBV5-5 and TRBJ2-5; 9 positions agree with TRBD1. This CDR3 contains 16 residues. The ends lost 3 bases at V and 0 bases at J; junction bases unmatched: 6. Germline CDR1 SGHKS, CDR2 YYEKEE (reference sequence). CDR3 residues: CASSWGTGSDQETQYF. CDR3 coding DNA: TGTGCCAGCAGCTGGGGGACAGGGAGTGACCAAGAGACCCAGTACTTC.

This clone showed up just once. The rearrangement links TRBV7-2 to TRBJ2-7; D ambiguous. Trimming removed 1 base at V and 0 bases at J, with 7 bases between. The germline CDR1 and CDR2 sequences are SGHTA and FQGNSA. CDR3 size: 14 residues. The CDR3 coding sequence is TGTGCCAGCAGCTTAGGTTTTAACTCCTACGAGCAGTACTTC. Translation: CASSLGFNSYEQYF.

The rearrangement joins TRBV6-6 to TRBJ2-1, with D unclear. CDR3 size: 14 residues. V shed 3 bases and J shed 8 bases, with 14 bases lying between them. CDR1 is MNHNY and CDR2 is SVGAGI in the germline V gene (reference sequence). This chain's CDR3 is CASSYSGRSDEQFF. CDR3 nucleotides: TGTGCCAGCAGTTATTCCGGCAGGTCGGATGAGCAGTTCTTC.

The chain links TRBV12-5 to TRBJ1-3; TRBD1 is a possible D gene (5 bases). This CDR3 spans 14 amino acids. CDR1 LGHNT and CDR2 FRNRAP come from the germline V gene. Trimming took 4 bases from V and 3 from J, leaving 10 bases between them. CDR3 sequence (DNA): TGTGCTAGTGGTTCGGACACGGGTGGAAACACCATATATTTT. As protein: CASGSDTGGNTIYF.

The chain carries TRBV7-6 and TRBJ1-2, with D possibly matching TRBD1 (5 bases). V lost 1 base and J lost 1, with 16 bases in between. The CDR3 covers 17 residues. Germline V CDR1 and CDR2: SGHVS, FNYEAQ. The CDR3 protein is CASSLEGQGGRNYGYTF. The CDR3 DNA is TGTGCCAGCAGCTTAGAAGGGCAGGGAGGCCGTAACTATGGCTACACCTTC.

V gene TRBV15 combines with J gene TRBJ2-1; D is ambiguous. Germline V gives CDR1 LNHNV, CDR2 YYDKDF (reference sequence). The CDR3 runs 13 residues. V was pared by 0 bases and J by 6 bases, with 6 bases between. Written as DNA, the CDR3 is TGTGCCACCAGCAGAGAAATTATCAATGAGCAGTTCTTC. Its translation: CATSREIINEQFF. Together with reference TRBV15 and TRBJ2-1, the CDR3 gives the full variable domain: DAMVIQNPRYQVTQFGKPVTLSCSQTLNHNVMYWYQQKSSQAPKLLFHYYDKDFNNEADTPDNFQSRRPNTSFCFLDIRSPGLGDTAMYLCATSREIINEQFFGPGTRLTVL.

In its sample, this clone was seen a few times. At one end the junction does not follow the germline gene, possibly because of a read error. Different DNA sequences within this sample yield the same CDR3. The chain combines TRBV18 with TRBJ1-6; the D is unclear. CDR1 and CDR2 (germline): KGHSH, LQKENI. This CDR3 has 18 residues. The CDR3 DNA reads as TGTGCCAGCTCACAACTGCCAACACCTAGCTCCTATAATTCCCCCCTCCACTTT. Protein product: CASSQLPTPSSYNSPLHF. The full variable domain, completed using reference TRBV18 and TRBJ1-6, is NAGVMQNPRHLVRRRGQEARLRCSPMKGHSHVYWYRQLPEEGLKFMVYLQKENIIDESGMPKERFSAEFPKEGPSILRIQQVVRGDSAAYFCASSQLPTPSSYNSPLHFGNGTRLTVT.

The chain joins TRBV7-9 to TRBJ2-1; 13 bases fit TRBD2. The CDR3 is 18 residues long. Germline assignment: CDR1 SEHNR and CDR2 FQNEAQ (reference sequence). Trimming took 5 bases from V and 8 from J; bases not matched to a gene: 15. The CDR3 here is CASSPQLGLAGVAYEQFF. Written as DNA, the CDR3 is TGTGCCAGCAGCCCCCAGCTAGGACTAGCGGGAGTAGCTTATGAGCAGTTCTTC.

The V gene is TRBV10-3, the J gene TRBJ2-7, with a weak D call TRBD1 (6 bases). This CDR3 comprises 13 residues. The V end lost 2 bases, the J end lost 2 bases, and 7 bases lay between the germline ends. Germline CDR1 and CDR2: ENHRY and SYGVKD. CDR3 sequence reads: CAISEGQPYEQYF. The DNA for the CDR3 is TGTGCCATCAGTGAGGGACAGCCCTACGAGCAGTACTTC.

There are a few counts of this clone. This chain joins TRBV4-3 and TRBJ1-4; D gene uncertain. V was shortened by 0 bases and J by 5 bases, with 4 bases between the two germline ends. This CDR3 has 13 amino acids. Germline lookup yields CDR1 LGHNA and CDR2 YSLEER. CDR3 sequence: CASSQDLNEKLFF. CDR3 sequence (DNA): TGCGCCAGCAGCCAAGACCTCAATGAAAAACTGTTTTTT.

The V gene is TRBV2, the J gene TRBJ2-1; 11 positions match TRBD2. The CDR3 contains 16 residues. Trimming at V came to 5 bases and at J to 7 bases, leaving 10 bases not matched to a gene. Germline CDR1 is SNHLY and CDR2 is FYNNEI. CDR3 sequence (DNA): TGTGCCAGCAGTCCATTTAGCGGGAGGGCCAGGAATGAGCAGTTCTTC. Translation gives CASSPFSGRARNEQFF.

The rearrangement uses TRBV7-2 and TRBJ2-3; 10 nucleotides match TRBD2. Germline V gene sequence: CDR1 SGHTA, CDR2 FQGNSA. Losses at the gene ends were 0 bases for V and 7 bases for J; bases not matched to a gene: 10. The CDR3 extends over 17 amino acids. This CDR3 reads CASSLAGAGGPQNTQYF. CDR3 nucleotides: TGTGCCAGCAGCTTAGCTGGAGCGGGGGGGCCCCAGAATACGCAGTATTTT.

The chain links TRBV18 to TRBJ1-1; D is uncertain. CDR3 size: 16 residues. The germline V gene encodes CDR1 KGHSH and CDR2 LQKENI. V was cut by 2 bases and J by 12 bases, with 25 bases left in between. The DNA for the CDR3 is TGTGCCAGCTCACCAAAGGTTGTAATGGGTAGCTATAGGACTTTCTTT. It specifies CASSPKVVMGSYRTFF.

CDR3 sequence reads: CASRSQGRNYGYTF. The CDR3 DNA follows: TGTGCCAGCAGGTCACAGGGGAGGAACTATGGCTACACCTTC. The chain uses TRBV25-1 and TRBJ1-2; 7 bases line up with TRBD1. The CDR3 spans 14 residues. V gave up 6 bases and J gave up 2 bases; unmatched junction bases: 6. Germline CDR1 reads MGHDK; CDR2 reads SYGVNS.

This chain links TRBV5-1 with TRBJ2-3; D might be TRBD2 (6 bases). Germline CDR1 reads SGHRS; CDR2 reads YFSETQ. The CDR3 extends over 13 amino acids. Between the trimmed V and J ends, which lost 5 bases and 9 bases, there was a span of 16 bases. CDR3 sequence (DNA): TGCGCCAGCAGTTCGGAGGGGTCCTTAACGCAGTATTTT. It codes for CASSSEGSLTQYF. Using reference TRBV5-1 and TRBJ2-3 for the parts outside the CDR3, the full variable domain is KAGVTQTPRYLIKTRGQQVTLSCSPISGHRSVSWYQQTPGQGLQFLFEYFSETQRNKGNFPGRFSGRQFSNSRSEMNVSTLELGDSALYLCASSSEGSLTQYFGPGTRLTVL.

Here the CDR3 DNA reads TGTGCCAGCAGCCGGGACTTCGACATTTTTTTCTTC. It yields the protein CASSRDFDIFFF. The V and J genes are TRBV11-2 and TRBJ2-1; perhaps TRBD2 as D (6 bases). Per the germline V gene, CDR1 is SGHAT and CDR2 is FQNNGV. The CDR3 runs to 12 residues. V lost 5 bases to trimming and J lost 16 bases, with 18 bases between them. The variable domain in full, with the rest retrieved from reference TRBV11-2 and TRBJ2-1, is EAGVAQSPRYKIIEKRQSVAFWCNPISGHATLYWYQQILGQGPKLLIQFQNNGVVDDSQLPKDRFSAERLKGVDSTLKIQPAKLEDSAVYLCASSRDFDIFFFGPGTRLTVL.

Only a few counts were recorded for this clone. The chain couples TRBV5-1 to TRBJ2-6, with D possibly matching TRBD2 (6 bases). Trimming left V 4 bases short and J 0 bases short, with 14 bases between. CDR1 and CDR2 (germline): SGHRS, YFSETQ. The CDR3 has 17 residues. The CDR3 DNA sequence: TGCGCCAGCAGCCTCGCGGGGCGGAGCTCTGGGGCCAACGTCCTGACTTTC. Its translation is CASSLAGRSSGANVLTF.

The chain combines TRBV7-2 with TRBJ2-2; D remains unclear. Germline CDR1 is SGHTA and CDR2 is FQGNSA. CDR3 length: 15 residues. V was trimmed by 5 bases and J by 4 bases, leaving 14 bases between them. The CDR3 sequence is CASSPASRTTGELFF. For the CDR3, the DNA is TGTGCCAGCAGCCCTGCTAGTCGTACCACCGGGGAGCTGTTTTTT.

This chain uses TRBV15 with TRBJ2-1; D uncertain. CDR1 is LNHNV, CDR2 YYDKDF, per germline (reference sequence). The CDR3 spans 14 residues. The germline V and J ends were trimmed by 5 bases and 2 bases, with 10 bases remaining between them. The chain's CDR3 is CATSASSPYNEQFF. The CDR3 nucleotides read TGTGCCACCAGCGCCTCAAGCCCCTACAATGAGCAGTTCTTC.

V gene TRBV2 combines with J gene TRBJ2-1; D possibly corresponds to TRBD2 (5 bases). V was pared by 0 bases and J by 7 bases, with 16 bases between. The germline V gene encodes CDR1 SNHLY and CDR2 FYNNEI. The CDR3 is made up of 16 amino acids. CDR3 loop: CASSEAWSSSLNEQFF. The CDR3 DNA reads TGTGCCAGCAGTGAAGCTTGGTCTAGCAGCCTTAATGAGCAGTTCTTC.

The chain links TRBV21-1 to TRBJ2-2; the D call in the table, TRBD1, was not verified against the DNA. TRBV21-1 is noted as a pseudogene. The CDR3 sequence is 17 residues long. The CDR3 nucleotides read TGTGCCAGCAGCAAAACCCCTGGACAGGGAATAACCGGGGAGCTGTTTTTT. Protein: CASSKTPGQGITGELFF.